This T cell receptor (beta chain) was recorded in a study of T cell responses to AZD1222 COVID-19 vaccine. This table comes from immunoSEQ multiplex PCR, and its TCRdb copy is limited to in-frame clones, with some not included. The sample includes some 150,000 clones, around nine tenths of them seen just once. The CDR3 spans 16 residues. Germline CDR1 and CDR2: MDHEN and SYDVKM. The ends were cut back, 4 bases at V and 7 bases at J, with 19 bases in the middle. This sample comprised peripheral blood, obtained on day 0 of AZD1222 vaccination. The chain links TRBV28 to TRBJ1-4; maybe TRBD1 (5 bases). The receptor comes from an adult in good health. CDR3 bases: TGTGCCAGCAGTTCCCCGGGTGGGGGAGTAAGTGAAAAACTGTTTTTT. Translated, it gives CASSSPGGGVSEKLFF.